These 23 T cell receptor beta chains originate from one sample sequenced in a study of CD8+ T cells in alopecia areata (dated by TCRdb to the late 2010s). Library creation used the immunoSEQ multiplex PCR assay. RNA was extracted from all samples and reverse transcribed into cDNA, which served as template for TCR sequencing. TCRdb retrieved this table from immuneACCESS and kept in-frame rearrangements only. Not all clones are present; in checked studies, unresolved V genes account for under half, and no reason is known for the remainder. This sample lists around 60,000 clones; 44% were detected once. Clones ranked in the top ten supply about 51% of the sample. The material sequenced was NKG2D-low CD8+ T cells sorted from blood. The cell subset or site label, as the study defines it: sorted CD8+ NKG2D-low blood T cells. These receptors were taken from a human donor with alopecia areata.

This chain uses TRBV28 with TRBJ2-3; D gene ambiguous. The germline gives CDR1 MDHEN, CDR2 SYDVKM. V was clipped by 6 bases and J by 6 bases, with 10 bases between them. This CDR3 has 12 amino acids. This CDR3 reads CASRDPGDTQYF. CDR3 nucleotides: TGTGCCAGCAGGGACCCTGGGGATACGCAGTATTTT.

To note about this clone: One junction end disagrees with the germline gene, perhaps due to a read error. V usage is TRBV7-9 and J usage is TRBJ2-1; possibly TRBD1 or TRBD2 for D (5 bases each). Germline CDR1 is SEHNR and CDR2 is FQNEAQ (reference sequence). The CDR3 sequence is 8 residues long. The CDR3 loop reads CALGDMIF. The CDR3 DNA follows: TGTGCGTTGGGGGATATGATCTTC.

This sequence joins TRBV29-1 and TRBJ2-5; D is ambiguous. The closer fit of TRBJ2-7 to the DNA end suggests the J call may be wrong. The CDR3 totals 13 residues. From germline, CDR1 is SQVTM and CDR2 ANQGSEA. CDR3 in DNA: TGCAGCGTTCTGGGCAGGTCCGCCTACGAGCAGTACTTC. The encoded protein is CSVLGRSAYEQYF.

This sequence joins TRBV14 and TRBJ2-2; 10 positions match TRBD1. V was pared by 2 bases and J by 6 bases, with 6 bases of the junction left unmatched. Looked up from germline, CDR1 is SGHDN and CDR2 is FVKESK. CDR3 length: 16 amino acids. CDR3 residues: CASSQPGQGFAGELFF. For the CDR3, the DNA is TGTGCCAGCAGCCAACCGGGACAGGGGTTCGCCGGGGAGCTGTTTTTT.

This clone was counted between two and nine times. The CDR3 is CSVLAGIYNEQFF. DNA for the CDR3: TGCAGCGTTTTGGCGGGAATCTACAATGAGCAGTTCTTC. This chain links TRBV29-1 with TRBJ2-1, with D perhaps TRBD2 (6 bases). The CDR3 length is 13 residues. Deletions cut 5 bases from V and 3 bases from J, with 11 bases between. Germline CDR1 reads SQVTM; CDR2 reads ANQGSEA.

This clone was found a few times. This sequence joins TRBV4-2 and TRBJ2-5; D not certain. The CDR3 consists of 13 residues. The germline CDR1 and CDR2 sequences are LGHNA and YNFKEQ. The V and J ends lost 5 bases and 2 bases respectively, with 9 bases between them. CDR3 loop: CASSSEDQETQYF. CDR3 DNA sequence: TGTGCCAGCAGCTCAGAAGATCAAGAGACCCAGTACTTC.

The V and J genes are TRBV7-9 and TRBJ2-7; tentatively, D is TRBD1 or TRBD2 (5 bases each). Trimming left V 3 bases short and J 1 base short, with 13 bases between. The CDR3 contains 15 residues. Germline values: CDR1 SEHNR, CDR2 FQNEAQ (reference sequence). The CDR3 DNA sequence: TGTGCCAGCAGCTTGGGGACCCTCAGGTCCTACGAGCAGTACTTC. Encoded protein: CASSLGTLRSYEQYF.

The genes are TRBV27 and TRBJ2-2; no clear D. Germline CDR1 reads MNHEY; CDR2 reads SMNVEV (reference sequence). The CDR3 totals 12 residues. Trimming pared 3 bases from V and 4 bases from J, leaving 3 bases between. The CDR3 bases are TGTGCCAGCAGTTTCGGCACCGGGGAGCTGTTTTTT. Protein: CASSFGTGELFF.

The CDR3 bases are TGTGCCAGCAGTGCCGGGACAGGGCAAGAGACCCAGTACTTC. It codes for CASSAGTGQETQYF. The chain couples TRBV25-1 to TRBJ2-5, with 9 bases identical to TRBD1. The CDR3 spans 14 residues. The V gene's germline CDR1 is MGHDK and CDR2 SYGVNS. The ends lost 4 bases at V and 2 bases at J; junction bases unmatched: 2.

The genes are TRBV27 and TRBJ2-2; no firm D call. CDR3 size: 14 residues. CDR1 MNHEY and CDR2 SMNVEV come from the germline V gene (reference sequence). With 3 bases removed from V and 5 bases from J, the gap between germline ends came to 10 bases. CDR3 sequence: CASSFGHPTGELFF. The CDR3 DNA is TGTGCCAGCAGTTTTGGGCACCCTACCGGGGAGCTGTTTTTT.

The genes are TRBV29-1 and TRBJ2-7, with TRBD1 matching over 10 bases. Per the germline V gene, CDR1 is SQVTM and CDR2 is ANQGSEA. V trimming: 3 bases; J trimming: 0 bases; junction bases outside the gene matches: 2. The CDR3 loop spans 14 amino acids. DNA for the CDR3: TGCAGCGTTGAGGGGACAGGGGACTCCTACGAGCAGTACTTC. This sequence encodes CSVEGTGDSYEQYF.

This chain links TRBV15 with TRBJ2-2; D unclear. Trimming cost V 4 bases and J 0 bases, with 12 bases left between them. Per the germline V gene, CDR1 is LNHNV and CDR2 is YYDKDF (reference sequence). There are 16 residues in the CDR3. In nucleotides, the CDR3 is TGTGCCACCAGCACCTGGGCAGCAGCGAACACCGGGGAGCTGTTTTTT. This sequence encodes CATSTWAAANTGELFF.

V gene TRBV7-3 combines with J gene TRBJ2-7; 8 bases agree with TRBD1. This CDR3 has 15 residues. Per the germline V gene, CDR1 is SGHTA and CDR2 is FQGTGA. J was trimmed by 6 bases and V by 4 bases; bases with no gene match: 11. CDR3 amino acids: CASSSGGTGLSEQYF. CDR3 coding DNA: TGTGCCAGCAGCTCCGGAGGGACAGGCCTTTCCGAGCAGTACTTC.

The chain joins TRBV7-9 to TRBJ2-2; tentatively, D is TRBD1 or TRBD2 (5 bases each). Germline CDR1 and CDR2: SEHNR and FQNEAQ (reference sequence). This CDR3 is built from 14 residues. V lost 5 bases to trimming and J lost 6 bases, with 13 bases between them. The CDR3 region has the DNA TGTGCCAGCAGCCATGGGATGGGGGCCGGGGAGCTGTTTTTT. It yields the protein CASSHGMGAGELFF.

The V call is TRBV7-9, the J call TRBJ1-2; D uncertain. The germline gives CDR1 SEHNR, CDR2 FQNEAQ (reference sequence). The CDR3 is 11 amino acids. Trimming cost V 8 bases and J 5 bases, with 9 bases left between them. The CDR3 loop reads CASGDGYGYTF. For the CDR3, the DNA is TGTGCCAGCGGTGATGGGTATGGCTACACCTTC.

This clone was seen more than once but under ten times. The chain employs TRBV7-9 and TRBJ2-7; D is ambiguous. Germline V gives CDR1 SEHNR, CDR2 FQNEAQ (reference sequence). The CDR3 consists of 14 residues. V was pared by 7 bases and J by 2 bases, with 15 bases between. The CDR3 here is CASTARRYPYEQYF. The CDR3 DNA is TGTGCCAGCACCGCAAGGAGATATCCCTACGAGCAGTACTTC. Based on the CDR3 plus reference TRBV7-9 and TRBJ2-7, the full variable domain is DTGVSQNPRHKITKRGQNVTFRCDPISEHNRLYWYRQTLGQGPEFLTYFQNEAQLEKSRLLSDRFSAERPKGSFSTLEIQRTEQGDSAMYLCASTARRYPYEQYFGPGTRLTVT.

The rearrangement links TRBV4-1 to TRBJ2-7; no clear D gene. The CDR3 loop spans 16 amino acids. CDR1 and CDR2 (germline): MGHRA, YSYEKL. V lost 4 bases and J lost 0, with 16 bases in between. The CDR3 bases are TGCGCCAGCAGCCTTGCCTACGGGCCGAGCTCCTACGAGCAGTACTTC. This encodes CASSLAYGPSSYEQYF.

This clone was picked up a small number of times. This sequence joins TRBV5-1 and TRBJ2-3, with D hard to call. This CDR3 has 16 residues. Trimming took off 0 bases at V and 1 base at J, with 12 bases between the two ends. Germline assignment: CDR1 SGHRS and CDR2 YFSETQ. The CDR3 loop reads CASSLAVGIGTDTQYF. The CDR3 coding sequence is TGCGCCAGCAGCTTGGCCGTAGGCATCGGCACAGATACGCAGTATTTT. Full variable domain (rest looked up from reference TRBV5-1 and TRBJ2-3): KAGVTQTPRYLIKTRGQQVTLSCSPISGHRSVSWYQQTPGQGLQFLFEYFSETQRNKGNFPGRFSGRQFSNSRSEMNVSTLELGDSALYLCASSLAVGIGTDTQYFGPGTRLTVL.

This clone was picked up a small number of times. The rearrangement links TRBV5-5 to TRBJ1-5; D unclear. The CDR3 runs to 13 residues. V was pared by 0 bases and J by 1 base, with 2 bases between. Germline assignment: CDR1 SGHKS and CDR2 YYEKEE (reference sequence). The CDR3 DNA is TGTGCCAGCAGCTTGGGCAGCAATCAGCCCCAGCATTTT. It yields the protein CASSLGSNQPQHF.

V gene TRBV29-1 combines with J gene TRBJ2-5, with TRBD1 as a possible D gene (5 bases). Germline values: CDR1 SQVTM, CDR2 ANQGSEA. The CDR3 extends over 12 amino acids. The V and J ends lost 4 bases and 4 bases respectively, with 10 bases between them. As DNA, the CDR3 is TGCAGCGTTGGGGGCAGGGCAGAGACCCAGTACTTC. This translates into CSVGGRAETQYF. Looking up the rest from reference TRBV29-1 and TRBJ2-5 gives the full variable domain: SAVISQKPSRDICQRGTSLTIQCQVDSQVTMMFWYRQQPGQSLTLIATANQGSEATYESGFVIDKFPISRPNLTFSTLTVSNMSPEDSSIYLCSVGGRAETQYFGPGTRLLVL.

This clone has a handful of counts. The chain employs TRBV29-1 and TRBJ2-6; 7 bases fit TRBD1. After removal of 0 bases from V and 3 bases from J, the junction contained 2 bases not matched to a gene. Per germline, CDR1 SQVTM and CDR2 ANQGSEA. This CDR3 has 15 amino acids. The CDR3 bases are TGCAGCGTTGAAGAAGACAGGGATGGGGCCAACGTCCTGACTTTC. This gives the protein CSVEEDRDGANVLTF.

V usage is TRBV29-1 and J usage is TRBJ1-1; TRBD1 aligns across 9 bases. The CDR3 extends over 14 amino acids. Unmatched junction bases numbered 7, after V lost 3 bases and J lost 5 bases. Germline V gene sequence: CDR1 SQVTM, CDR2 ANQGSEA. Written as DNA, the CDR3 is TGCAGCGTTGACCCGACAGGGGGAGTGACTGAAGCTTTCTTT. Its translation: CSVDPTGGVTEAFF. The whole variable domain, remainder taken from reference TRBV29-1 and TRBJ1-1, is SAVISQKPSRDICQRGTSLTIQCQVDSQVTMMFWYRQQPGQSLTLIATANQGSEATYESGFVIDKFPISRPNLTFSTLTVSNMSPEDSSIYLCSVDPTGGVTEAFFGQGTRLTVV.

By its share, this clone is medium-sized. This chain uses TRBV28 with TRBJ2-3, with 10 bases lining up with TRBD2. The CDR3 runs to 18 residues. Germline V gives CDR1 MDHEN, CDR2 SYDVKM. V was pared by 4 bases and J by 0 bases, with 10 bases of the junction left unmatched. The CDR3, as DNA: TGTGCCAGCAGTTATAAGATTAAGCGGGAGGGCAGCACAGATACGCAGTATTTT. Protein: CASSYKIKREGSTDTQYF.